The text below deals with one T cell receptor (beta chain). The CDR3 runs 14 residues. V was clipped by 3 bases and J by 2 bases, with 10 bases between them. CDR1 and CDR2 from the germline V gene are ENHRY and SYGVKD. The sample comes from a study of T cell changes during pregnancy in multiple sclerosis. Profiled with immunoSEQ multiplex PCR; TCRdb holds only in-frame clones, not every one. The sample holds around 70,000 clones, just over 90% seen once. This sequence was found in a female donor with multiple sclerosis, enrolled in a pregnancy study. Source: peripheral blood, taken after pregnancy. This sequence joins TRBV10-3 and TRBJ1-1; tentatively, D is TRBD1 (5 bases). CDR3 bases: TGTGCCATCAGTGATCGGGGGGATAACACTGAAGCTTTCTTT. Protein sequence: CAISDRGDNTEAFF.